The rows below give T cell receptor beta chains drawn from one sample of a study of OX40 agonist ivuxolimab in advanced cancers. Assay: immunoSEQ multiplex PCR; the TCRdb copy retains only in-frame clones and omits some. The data hold about 9,200 clones, with roughly four fifths observed a single time. Sequencing used CD4+ or CD8+ T cells sorted from blood, obtained in a trial of the OX40 agonist ivuxolimab. The receptors were gathered from an adult with an advanced solid tumor such as melanoma, head and neck, liver or kidney cancer. Both conserved end residues are trimmed from each CDR3. D genes are given only for firm matches.

v_gene	d_gene	CDR3aa
TRBV11-2	NA	ASSLVQHPNTEAF
TRBV5-1	TRBD1	ASSSRTGEAQY
TRBV6-1	NA	ASSDPLVGSNEQF
TRBV11-3	TRBD2	ASSLDPGGGYNEQF
TRBV5-1	NA	ASSLAFGSQETQY
TRBV9	NA	ASSEDGNQETQY
TRBV19	NA	ASSPAGEGNQPQH
TRBV4-3	TRBD1	ASSQDRGTGGGEAF
TRBV2	NA	ASREDSSNQPQH
TRBV9	TRBD1	ASGWGTDSGANVLT
TRBV7-2	NA	ASSPLEGPVGYT
TRBV7-9	NA	ASSPEVGEETQY
TRBV7-9	NA	ASSQGGFLSTDTQY
TRBV7-6	NA	ASSFNSGGYNGQF
TRBV4-1	NA	ASSQDPSLNEKLF
TRBV6-5	TRBD2	ASSVRGTRNTQY
TRBV29-1	TRBD1	SVSGTGPAGYT